The present T cell receptor (beta chain) was sequenced within a study of cytotoxic CD8 clonotypes in ibrutinib-treated CLL. Using immunoSEQ multiplex PCR, the repertoire was profiled, and TCRdb retains in-frame clones only, with some absent. Of about 140,000 clones listed, about 78% are singletons. On this clone: Antigen specificity is unknown.

Findings of the study overall: Timing of sampling differed between sustained-remission and progressing patients.

The material sequenced was PBMCs, taken after 24 months of ibrutinib treatment. This clonotype originated in a human donor with chronic lymphocytic leukemia.

The CDR3 DNA sequence: TGTGCCAGCAGTTACTCGATGGGTGAGGGGCCCGGGGAGCTGTTTTTT. Protein sequence: CASSYSMGEGPGELFF. V and J are TRBV6-5 and TRBJ2-2; the D gene could be TRBD1 or TRBD2 (5 bases each). The CDR3 length is 16 residues. Trimming removed 0 bases at V and 6 bases at J, with 14 bases between. The germline V gene has CDR1 MNHEY and CDR2 SVGAGI.